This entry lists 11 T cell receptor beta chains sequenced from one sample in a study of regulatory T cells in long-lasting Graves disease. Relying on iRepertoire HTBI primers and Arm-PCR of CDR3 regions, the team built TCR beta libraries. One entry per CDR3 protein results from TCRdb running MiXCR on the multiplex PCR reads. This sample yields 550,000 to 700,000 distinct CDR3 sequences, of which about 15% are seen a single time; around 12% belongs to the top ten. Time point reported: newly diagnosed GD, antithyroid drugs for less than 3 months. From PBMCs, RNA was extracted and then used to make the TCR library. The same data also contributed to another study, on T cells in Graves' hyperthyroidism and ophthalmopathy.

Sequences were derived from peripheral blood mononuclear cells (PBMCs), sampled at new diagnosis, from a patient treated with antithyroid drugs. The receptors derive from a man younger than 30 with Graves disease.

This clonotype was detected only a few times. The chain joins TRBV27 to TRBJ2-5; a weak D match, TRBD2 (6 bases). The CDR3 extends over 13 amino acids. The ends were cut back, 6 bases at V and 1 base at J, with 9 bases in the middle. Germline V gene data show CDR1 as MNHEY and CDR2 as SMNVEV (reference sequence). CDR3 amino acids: CASREGSQETQYF. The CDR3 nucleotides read TGTGCCAGCAGGGAGGGTAGCCAAGAGACCCAGTACTTC.

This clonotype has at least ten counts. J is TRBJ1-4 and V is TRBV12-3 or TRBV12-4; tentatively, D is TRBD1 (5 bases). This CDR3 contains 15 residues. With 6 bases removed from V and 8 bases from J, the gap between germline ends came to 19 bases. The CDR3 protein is CASSLNKGRIEKLFF. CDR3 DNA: TGTGCCAGCAGCTTAAACAAGGGGCGCATCGAAAAACTGTTTTTT.

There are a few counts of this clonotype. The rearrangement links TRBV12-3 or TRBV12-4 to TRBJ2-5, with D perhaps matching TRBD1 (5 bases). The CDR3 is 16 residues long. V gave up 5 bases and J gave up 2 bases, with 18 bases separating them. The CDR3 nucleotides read TGTGCCAGCAGTCCCCATCCCGGGCAGGGTCAAGAGACCCAGTACTTC. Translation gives CASSPHPGQGQETQYF.

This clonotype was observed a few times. DNA for the CDR3: TGCAGTGCTAGCCAAGGAAATAGCAATCAGCCCCAGCATTTT. Protein: CSASQGNSNQPQHF. V is TRBV20-1 and J is TRBJ1-5, with D unresolved. V lost 3 bases, J lost 0 bases, and 9 bases lay in between. The CDR3 covers 14 residues. Germline V gene data show CDR1 as DFQATT and CDR2 as SNEGSKA (reference sequence).

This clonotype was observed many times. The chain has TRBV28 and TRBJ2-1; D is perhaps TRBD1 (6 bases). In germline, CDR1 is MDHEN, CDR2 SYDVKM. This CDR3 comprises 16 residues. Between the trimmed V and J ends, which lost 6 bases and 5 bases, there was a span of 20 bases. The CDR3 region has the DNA TGTGCCAGCAGCAGATATACGGGACAAATACACAATGAGCAGTTCTTC. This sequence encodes CASSRYTGQIHNEQFF.

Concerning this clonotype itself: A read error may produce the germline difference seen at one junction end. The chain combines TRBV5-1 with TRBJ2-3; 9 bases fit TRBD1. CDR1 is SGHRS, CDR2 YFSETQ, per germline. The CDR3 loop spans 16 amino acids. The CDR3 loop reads CASSLRGTGSYNEQSF. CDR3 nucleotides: TGTGCCAGCAGCTTGAGGGGGACAGGGTCCTACAATGAGCAGTCCTTC.

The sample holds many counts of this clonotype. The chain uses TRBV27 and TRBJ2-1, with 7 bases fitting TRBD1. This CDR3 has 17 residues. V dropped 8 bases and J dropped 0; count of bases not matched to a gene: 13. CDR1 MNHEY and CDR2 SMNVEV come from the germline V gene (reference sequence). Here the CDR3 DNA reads TGTGCCAGCTCCTCCCCCTCCCGGGACAGCTCCTACAATGAGCAGTTCTTC. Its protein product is CASSSPSRDSSYNEQFF.

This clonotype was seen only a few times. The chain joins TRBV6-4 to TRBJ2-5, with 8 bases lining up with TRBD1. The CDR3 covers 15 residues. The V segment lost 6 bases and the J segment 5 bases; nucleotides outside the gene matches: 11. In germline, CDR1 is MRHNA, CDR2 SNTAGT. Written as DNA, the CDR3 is TGTGCCAGCAGGGTTATCAGGGGGCTGGGGGAGACCCAGTACTTC. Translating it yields CASRVIRGLGETQYF.

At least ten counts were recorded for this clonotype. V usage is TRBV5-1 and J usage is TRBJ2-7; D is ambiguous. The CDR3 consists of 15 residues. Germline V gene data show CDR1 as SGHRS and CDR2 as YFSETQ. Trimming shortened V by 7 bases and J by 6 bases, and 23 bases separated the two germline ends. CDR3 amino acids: CASRSMAAQRREQYF. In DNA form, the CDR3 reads TGCGCCAGCCGGTCCATGGCAGCCCAGAGGCGCGAGCAGTACTTC.

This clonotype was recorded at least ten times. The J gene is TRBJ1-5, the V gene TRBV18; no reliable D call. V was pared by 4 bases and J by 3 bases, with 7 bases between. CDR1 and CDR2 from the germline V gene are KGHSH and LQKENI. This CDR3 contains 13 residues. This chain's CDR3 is CASSLSFNQPQHF. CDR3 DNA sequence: TGTGCCAGCTCACTAAGTTTCAATCAGCCCCAGCATTTT. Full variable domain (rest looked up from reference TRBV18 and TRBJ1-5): NAGVMQNPRHLVRRRGQEARLRCSPMKGHSHVYWYRQLPEEGLKFMVYLQKENIIDESGMPKERFSAEFPKEGPSILRIQQVVRGDSAAYFCASSLSFNQPQHFGDGTRLSIL.

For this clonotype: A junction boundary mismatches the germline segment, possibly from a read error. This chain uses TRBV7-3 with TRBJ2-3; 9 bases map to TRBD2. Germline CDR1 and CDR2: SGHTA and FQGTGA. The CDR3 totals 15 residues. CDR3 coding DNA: TGTGCCAGCAGCTTAGCGGGAGGGCCAGCAGATACGCGGTATTTT. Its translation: CASSLAGGPADTRYF.